These 9 T cell receptor beta chains were sequenced from one sample in a study of vaccination and CD4 T cells after COVID-19 (dated by TCRdb to 2021 to 2024). Library generation was performed with PCR. TCRdb names Illumina iSeq 100 as the instrument used. At the Johns Hopkins FTIC core, DNA from the cultured CD4+ T cells underwent TCR sequencing with the Oncomine TCR Beta short-read assay. TCRdb cleaned the public reads at Q25 with fastp, built clones with MiXCR and kept in-frame beta chains. When rows share a CDR3 protein, they turn into one entry using the most common DNA and genes. For this sample the table gives roughly 15,000 distinct CDR3 sequences, of which over 50% were detected only once. Clones ranked in the top ten supply approximately 9.9% of the sample. The treatment or condition label for this specimen denotes: approximately nine-day PBMC culture with coronavirus spike peptide pools or control peptides (ViraFEST assay).

These receptors' targets are unknown. Sequenced input: CD4+ T cells from blood, cultured in vitro. The receptors here all came from a human donor who had recovered from COVID-19.

This clonotype was seen a few times. This chain uses TRBV6-2 or TRBV6-3 with TRBJ1-5; D not resolved. The CDR3 runs 14 residues. Between the trimmed V and J ends, which lost 2 bases and 7 bases, there was a span of 12 bases. Germline V gene sequence: CDR1 MNHEY, CDR2 SVGEGT. The DNA for the CDR3 is TGTGCCAGCAGTTACGCCAACGCTATCCAGCCCCAGCATTTT. Translating it yields CASSYANAIQPQHF.

Concerning this clonotype itself: Germline and junction disagree at one end, which may indicate a read error. The chain combines TRBV20-1 with TRBJ2-1; perhaps TRBD1 as D (6 bases). There are 15 residues in the CDR3. The germline V gene encodes CDR1 DFQATT and CDR2 SNEGSKA (reference sequence). CDR3 amino acids: CSARVQGPYYNEQFF. In nucleotides, the CDR3 is TGCAGTGCTAGAGTACAGGGACCATATTACAACGAGCAGTTCTTC.

This clonotype has just one count. The chain recombines TRBV7-9 with TRBJ2-3, with 11 positions matching TRBD2. The CDR3 has 14 amino acids. J was trimmed by 3 bases and V by 11 bases; bases with no gene match: 7. Germline V gene lookup returns CDR1 SEHNR and CDR2 FQNEAQ (reference sequence). The CDR3 region has the DNA TGTGCCGGAGAAGCTAGCGGGAGGACAGATACGCAGTATTTT. Its protein product is CAGEASGRTDTQYF.

The chain employs TRBV7-2 and TRBJ2-3; 10 nucleotides agree with TRBD2. Unmatched junction bases numbered 7, after V lost 4 bases and J lost 3 bases. This CDR3 contains 16 residues. CDR1 SGHTA and CDR2 FQGNSA come from the germline V gene. Here the CDR3 DNA reads TGTGCCAGCAGCTCTCTAGCGGGAGAAAGGACAGATACGCAGTATTTT. Encoded protein: CASSSLAGERTDTQYF.

The chain links TRBV24-1 to TRBJ2-5; D unclear. The CDR3 consists of 14 residues. Between the trimmed V and J ends, which lost 2 bases and 4 bases, there was a span of 10 bases. Germline-derived CDR1 and CDR2 are KGHDR and SFDVKD. The CDR3 DNA reads as TGTGCCACCAGTGATTCACGGGTAGGAGAGACCCAGTACTTC. This codes for CATSDSRVGETQYF.

The genes are TRBV6-1 and TRBJ1-5, with D possibly being TRBD1 (5 bases). The CDR3 is made up of 15 amino acids. In germline, CDR1 is MNHNS, CDR2 SASEGT. Trimming cost V 7 bases and J 2 bases, with 15 bases left between them. CDR3 amino acids: CASNPRGSGNQPQHF. The DNA of the CDR3 is TGTGCCAGCAACCCCCGGGGGAGCGGCAATCAGCCCCAGCATTTT.

This chain uses TRBV7-6 with TRBJ1-4; 10 nucleotides line up with TRBD1. Germline CDR1 SGHVS, CDR2 FNYEAQ. This CDR3 is built from 14 residues. Trimming removed 5 bases from V and 8 bases from J; junction bases left unmatched: 5. Here the CDR3 DNA reads TGTGCCAGCAGCGCCGGACAGGGGGACGAAAAACTGTTTTTT. This sequence encodes CASSAGQGDEKLFF.

By proportion, this clonotype is medium-sized. The V call is TRBV7-9, the J call TRBJ1-1; a weak D match, TRBD1 (6 bases). Between the trimmed V and J ends, which lost 5 bases and 8 bases, there was a span of 18 bases. The germline gives CDR1 SEHNR, CDR2 FQNEAQ (reference sequence). The CDR3 length is 14 residues. CDR3 sequence reads: CASSLRGGHSEAFF. The CDR3, as DNA: TGTGCCAGCAGCCTGAGAGGGGGACATAGCGAAGCTTTCTTT.

The chain uses TRBV6-1 and TRBJ2-3; TRBD1 agrees at 9 bases. This CDR3 is 14 amino acids long. V lost 4 bases, J lost 1 base, and 0 bases stayed unmatched. Germline CDR1 MNHNS, CDR2 SASEGT. The CDR3 region is CASSGTGGTDTQYF. The CDR3 bases are TGTGCCAGCAGTGGGACAGGGGGCACAGATACGCAGTATTTT.